Below are 10 T cell receptor beta chains sequenced from a single sample in a study of radiotherapy plus CTLA-4 blockade in lung cancer. Some clones are missing from TCRdb's copy, which holds only in-frame ones; the method was immunoSEQ multiplex PCR. Of approximately 80,000 clones in the sample, roughly 74% were seen once. The source was peripheral blood, collected from a patient treated with radiotherapy plus ipilimumab. All receptors derive from a human donor with non-small cell lung cancer whose response to radiotherapy plus ipilimumab could not be evaluated.

This clone was seen a handful of times. The rearrangement links TRBV4-1 to TRBJ1-4, with D perhaps matching TRBD1 (6 bases). The CDR3 spans 14 residues. The germline gives CDR1 MGHRA, CDR2 YSYEKL. The V and J ends lost 5 bases and 5 bases respectively, with 12 bases between them. The CDR3 region is CASSSLQGNEKLFF. CDR3 in DNA: TGCGCCAGCAGCTCTCTACAGGGAAATGAAAAACTGTTTTTT.

The V call is TRBV10-3, the J call TRBJ1-2; 7 bases are shared with TRBD1. V was clipped by 5 bases and J by 4 bases; unmatched bases: 7. CDR1 and CDR2 (germline): ENHRY, SYGVKD. This CDR3 is built from 14 residues. The CDR3 reads CAISPTRDSYGYTF. CDR3 nucleotides: TGTGCCATCAGTCCAACACGGGACAGCTATGGCTACACCTTC.

The chain employs TRBV28 and TRBJ2-4, with TRBD2 matching 12 bases. The CDR3 has 15 residues. Germline assignment: CDR1 MDHEN and CDR2 SYDVKM. V trimming: 6 bases; J trimming: 10 bases; junction bases outside the gene matches: 10. The CDR3 DNA reads TGTGCCAGCAGCTTCCCAGGACTAGCGGGGAATATTCAGTACTTC. Encoded protein: CASSFPGLAGNIQYF.

The J gene is TRBJ1-6, the V gene TRBV6-1, with D unclear. The germline V and J ends were trimmed by 3 bases and 7 bases, with 10 bases remaining between them. Germline V lookup: CDR1 MNHNS, CDR2 SASEGT. The CDR3 is 14 amino acids. CDR3 nucleotide sequence: TGTGCCAGCAGTGAGCTGAATAGAAATTCACCCCTCCACTTT. Translating it yields CASSELNRNSPLHF.

This chain connects TRBV7-9 to TRBJ2-7; D is perhaps TRBD2 (6 bases). Germline V gene sequence: CDR1 SEHNR, CDR2 FQNEAQ (reference sequence). The V and J ends lost 5 bases and 0 bases respectively, with 17 bases between them. The CDR3 has 16 amino acids. The CDR3 region has the DNA TGTGCCAGCAGCCCGTCCGGGGGACTTACCTCCTACGAGCAGTACTTC. Translating it yields CASSPSGGLTSYEQYF.

The chain couples TRBV19 to TRBJ2-1; unclear D gene. CDR3 size: 12 residues. The germline V and J ends were trimmed by 5 bases and 4 bases, with 6 bases remaining between them. Germline V gene lookup returns CDR1 LNHDA and CDR2 SQIVND (reference sequence). The DNA of the CDR3 is TGTGCCAGTAGTCCCTCGTACAATGAGCAGTTCTTC. This codes for CASSPSYNEQFF.

This chain links TRBV18 with TRBJ2-7; TRBD1 might be the D (6 bases). From germline, CDR1 is KGHSH and CDR2 LQKENI. The CDR3 covers 13 residues. V was shortened by 3 bases and J by 5 bases, with 11 bases between the two germline ends. CDR3 sequence (DNA): TGTGCCAGCTCACCCGGGACAAATCACGAGCAGTACTTC. Translating gives CASSPGTNHEQYF.

This chain links TRBV6-1 with TRBJ1-5; D might be TRBD1 (6 bases). The ends were cut back, 4 bases at V and 4 bases at J, with 14 bases in the middle. Germline CDR1 reads MNHNS; CDR2 reads SASEGT. The length of the CDR3 is 15 residues. The CDR3 reads CASSALTGLNQPQHF. The CDR3 DNA follows: TGTGCCAGCAGTGCGCTAACAGGGCTAAATCAGCCCCAGCATTTT.

The V call is TRBV30, the J call TRBJ2-7; 9 bases are a match to TRBD1. Germline V gene lookup returns CDR1 GTSNPN and CDR2 SVGIG (reference sequence). The CDR3 totals 13 residues. V gave up 5 bases and J gave up 4 bases; unmatched junction bases: 6. Here the CDR3 reads CAWDRDRAYEQYF. CDR3 bases: TGTGCCTGGGACCGGGACAGGGCTTACGAGCAGTACTTC.

The table lists this clone with a few counts. The J gene is TRBJ1-2, the V gene TRBV5-6; D gene unclear. The CDR3 runs 14 residues. Looked up from germline, CDR1 is SGHDT and CDR2 is YYEEEE. The V end was cut by 3 bases, the J end by 3 bases, with 12 bases between. The CDR3 is CASSSTGSYYGYTF. The CDR3 nucleotides read TGTGCCAGCAGCTCGACCGGGAGTTACTATGGCTACACCTTC.